This is a list of T cell receptor beta chains from one sample in a study of OX40 agonist ivuxolimab in advanced cancers. Sequencing was performed with immunoSEQ multiplex PCR; in TCRdb, only in-frame clones are kept and a portion is missing. This table has tens of thousands of clones, approximately 86% appearing once. Sequencing was performed on CD4+ or CD8+ T cells sorted from blood, taken in a trial of the OX40 agonist ivuxolimab. The receptor source for this set is an adult with an advanced solid tumor such as melanoma, head and neck, liver or kidney cancer. CDR3s include the opening cysteine and the closing phenylalanine or tryptophan. Each record gives: clone size, D gene, J gene, V gene, CDR3 protein, CDR3 DNA. D genes are given only for firm matches. Rows may omit the clone size; those that give it use once, few, many or a size class.

abundance: NA; d_gene: TRBD1; j_gene: TRBJ2-7; v_gene: TRBV11-2; CDR3aa: CASSSRQGGGEQYF; CDR3nt: TGTGCCAGCAGCTCTCGACAGGGGGGCGGCGAGCAGTACTTC
abundance: NA; d_gene: NA; j_gene: TRBJ2-1; v_gene: TRBV2; CDR3aa: CASSATRDDSYNEQFF; CDR3nt: TGTGCCAGCAGCGCCACCCGGGACGACTCCTACAATGAGCAGTTCTTC
abundance: NA; d_gene: TRBD1; j_gene: TRBJ2-7; v_gene: TRBV4-1; CDR3aa: CASSRDRGLYEQYF; CDR3nt: TGCGCCAGCAGCCGGGACAGGGGGCTCTACGAGCAGTACTTC
abundance: NA; d_gene: TRBD1; j_gene: TRBJ2-5; v_gene: TRBV19; CDR3aa: CASSKGALETQYF; CDR3nt: TGTGCCAGTAGTAAGGGGGCATTAGAGACCCAGTACTTC
abundance: NA; d_gene: TRBD1; j_gene: TRBJ2-3; v_gene: TRBV12-5; CDR3aa: CASGLVPGQGIADTQYF; CDR3nt: TGTGCTAGTGGTTTGGTACCCGGACAGGGTATCGCAGATACGCAGTATTTT
abundance: NA; d_gene: NA; j_gene: TRBJ2-3; v_gene: TRBV28; CDR3aa: CASVRGTDTQYF; CDR3nt: TGTGCCAGCGTCAGGGGCACAGATACGCAGTATTTT
abundance: NA; d_gene: TRBD2; j_gene: TRBJ2-1; v_gene: TRBV19; CDR3aa: CASSTTSGGLEQFF; CDR3nt: TGTGCCAGTAGTACGACTAGCGGGGGGCTTGAGCAGTTCTTC
abundance: NA; d_gene: NA; j_gene: TRBJ1-2; v_gene: TRBV6-5; CDR3aa: CASGWDYGYTF; CDR3nt: TGTGCCAGCGGCTGGGACTATGGCTACACCTTC
abundance: NA; d_gene: TRBD1; j_gene: TRBJ1-5; v_gene: TRBV6-1; CDR3aa: CASGPRQGGEPQHF; CDR3nt: TGTGCCAGCGGCCCCCGACAGGGTGGGGAGCCCCAGCATTTT
abundance: NA; d_gene: NA; j_gene: TRBJ1-2; v_gene: TRBV27; CDR3aa: CASSKGLSNYGYTF; CDR3nt: TGTGCCAGCTCGAAAGGGCTGAGTAACTATGGCTACACCTTC
abundance: NA; d_gene: NA; j_gene: TRBJ2-7; v_gene: TRBV28; CDR3aa: CASTQAGTSYEQYF; CDR3nt: TGTGCCAGCACCCAGGCAGGGACTTCCTACGAGCAGTACTTC
abundance: NA; d_gene: TRBD1; j_gene: TRBJ2-2; v_gene: TRBV11-2; CDR3aa: CASSLGRTGNTGELFF; CDR3nt: TGTGCCAGCAGCTTAGGCCGGACAGGGAACACCGGGGAGCTGTTTTTT
abundance: NA; d_gene: TRBD1; j_gene: TRBJ2-7; v_gene: TRBV2; CDR3aa: CASSRQGRYEQYF; CDR3nt: TGTGCCAGCAGTAGACAGGGAAGGTACGAGCAGTACTTC
abundance: few; d_gene: TRBD1; j_gene: TRBJ1-3; v_gene: TRBV19; CDR3aa: CASSSQTGQAGNTIYF; CDR3nt: TGTGCCAGTAGTTCACAGACGGGACAGGCTGGAAACACCATATATTTT
abundance: NA; d_gene: NA; j_gene: TRBJ1-3; v_gene: TRBV11-2; CDR3aa: CASSLDGGISGNTIYF; CDR3nt: TGTGCCAGCAGCTTAGACGGGGGAATCTCTGGAAACACCATATATTTT
abundance: few; d_gene: TRBD1; j_gene: TRBJ2-5; v_gene: TRBV9; CDR3aa: CASSRRQGQYQETQYF; CDR3nt: TGTGCCAGCAGCAGGCGACAGGGTCAGTACCAAGAGACCCAGTACTTC
abundance: NA; d_gene: NA; j_gene: TRBJ2-7; v_gene: TRBV18; CDR3aa: CASSPQGDEQYF; CDR3nt: TGTGCCAGCTCACCACAAGGGGACGAGCAGTACTTC
abundance: NA; d_gene: NA; j_gene: TRBJ1-1; v_gene: TRBV19; CDR3aa: CASSIGVLHVNTEAFF; CDR3nt: TGTGCCAGTAGTATAGGGGTGCTACATGTGAACACTGAAGCTTTCTTT
abundance: NA; d_gene: TRBD1; j_gene: TRBJ2-5; v_gene: TRBV4-3; CDR3aa: CASSQEEGWTGDGETQYF; CDR3nt: TGCGCCAGCAGCCAAGAAGAGGGGTGGACAGGGGATGGAGAGACCCAGTACTTC
abundance: NA; d_gene: NA; j_gene: TRBJ1-3; v_gene: TRBV6-6; CDR3aa: CASSVLAGNTIYF; CDR3nt: TGTGCCAGCAGTGTTCTAGCTGGAAACACCATATATTTT
abundance: NA; d_gene: TRBD1; j_gene: TRBJ1-2; v_gene: TRBV30; CDR3aa: CAWMRDRASSFGYTF; CDR3nt: TGTGCCTGGATGAGGGACAGGGCCTCCAGTTTTGGCTACACCTTC
abundance: NA; d_gene: TRBD2; j_gene: TRBJ2-7; v_gene: TRBV18; CDR3aa: CASSSTAGGISYEQYF; CDR3nt: TGTGCCAGCTCATCCACCGCGGGGGGGATATCCTACGAGCAGTACTTC
abundance: NA; d_gene: NA; j_gene: TRBJ2-7; v_gene: TRBV10-1; CDR3aa: CASSEGDGTYEQYF; CDR3nt: TGCGCCAGCAGTGAAGGGGACGGGACCTACGAGCAGTACTTC
abundance: few; d_gene: NA; j_gene: TRBJ1-2; v_gene: TRBV27; CDR3aa: CASSPQGTYGYTF; CDR3nt: TGTGCCAGCAGCCCACAGGGAACCTATGGCTACACCTTC
abundance: few; d_gene: NA; j_gene: TRBJ1-1; v_gene: TRBV6-1; CDR3aa: CASSGGVTLTEAFF; CDR3nt: TGTGCCAGCAGTGGGGGAGTAACGTTGACTGAAGCTTTCTTT
abundance: NA; d_gene: TRBD2; j_gene: TRBJ2-1; v_gene: TRBV5-1; CDR3aa: CASSLVYGGDSYNEQFF; CDR3nt: TGCGCCAGCAGCTTGGTGTATGGGGGGGACTCCTACAATGAGCAGTTCTTC
abundance: NA; d_gene: NA; j_gene: TRBJ1-1; v_gene: TRBV6-1; CDR3aa: CASNKQGSTEAFF; CDR3nt: TGTGCCAGCAATAAGCAGGGGAGCACTGAAGCTTTCTTT
abundance: NA; d_gene: NA; j_gene: TRBJ2-7; v_gene: TRBV2; CDR3aa: CASSRVGASYEQYF; CDR3nt: TGTGCCAGCAGTAGGGTGGGGGCGTCATACGAGCAGTACTTC
abundance: NA; d_gene: NA; j_gene: TRBJ2-2; v_gene: TRBV18; CDR3aa: CASSPSRQGGAGELFF; CDR3nt: TGTGCCAGCTCACCATCACGACAGGGAGGCGCCGGGGAGCTGTTTTTT
abundance: NA; d_gene: NA; j_gene: TRBJ1-3; v_gene: TRBV28; CDR3aa: CASSLTQVASGNTIYF; CDR3nt: TGTGCCAGCAGTTTGACGCAGGTCGCCTCTGGAAACACCATATATTTT
abundance: NA; d_gene: TRBD2; j_gene: TRBJ2-7; v_gene: TRBV7-2; CDR3aa: CASSLDRGVHEQYF; CDR3nt: TGTGCCAGCAGCTTAGATCGGGGGGTCCACGAGCAGTACTTC
abundance: NA; d_gene: NA; j_gene: TRBJ1-1; v_gene: TRBV6-6; CDR3aa: CASSSSGQKNTEAFF; CDR3nt: NA
abundance: NA; d_gene: NA; j_gene: TRBJ2-1; v_gene: TRBV20-1; CDR3aa: CSASDEQFF; CDR3nt: TGCAGTGCTAGTGATGAGCAGTTCTTC
abundance: few; d_gene: TRBD1; j_gene: TRBJ1-6; v_gene: TRBV6-6; CDR3aa: CASSPSGTANSPLHF; CDR3nt: TGTGCCAGCAGCCCCTCCGGGACAGCCAATTCACCCCTCCACTTT
abundance: NA; d_gene: NA; j_gene: TRBJ2-7; v_gene: TRBV7-9; CDR3aa: CASSSSDSQAYEQYF; CDR3nt: TGTGCCAGCAGCTCATCGGACAGCCAAGCCTACGAGCAGTACTTC
abundance: once; d_gene: TRBD1; j_gene: TRBJ1-5; v_gene: TRBV2; CDR3aa: CASSGGGQSNQPQHF; CDR3nt: TGTGCCAGCAGTGGAGGGGGCCAGAGCAATCAGCCCCAGCATTTT
abundance: NA; d_gene: TRBD2; j_gene: TRBJ2-2; v_gene: TRBV27; CDR3aa: CASSFRGSMTGELFF; CDR3nt: TGTGCCAGCAGTTTTCGCGGGAGTATGACCGGGGAGCTGTTTTTT
abundance: once; d_gene: NA; j_gene: TRBJ2-7; v_gene: TRBV16; CDR3aa: CASSQSLGGYEQYF; CDR3nt: TGTGCCAGCAGCCAATCCCTCGGGGGTTACGAGCAGTACTTC
abundance: NA; d_gene: NA; j_gene: TRBJ1-5; v_gene: TRBV19; CDR3aa: CASSIESGITQPQHF; CDR3nt: TGTGCCAGTAGTATAGAGTCGGGGATTACTCAGCCCCAGCATTTT
abundance: NA; d_gene: NA; j_gene: TRBJ1-1; v_gene: TRBV6-1; CDR3aa: CASSVGRVGRAEAFF; CDR3nt: TGTGCCAGCAGTGTTGGGCGAGTGGGGAGGGCTGAAGCTTTCTTT
abundance: NA; d_gene: NA; j_gene: TRBJ2-1; v_gene: TRBV19; CDR3aa: CASGSYNEQFF; CDR3nt: TGTGCCAGTGGCTCCTACAATGAGCAGTTCTTC